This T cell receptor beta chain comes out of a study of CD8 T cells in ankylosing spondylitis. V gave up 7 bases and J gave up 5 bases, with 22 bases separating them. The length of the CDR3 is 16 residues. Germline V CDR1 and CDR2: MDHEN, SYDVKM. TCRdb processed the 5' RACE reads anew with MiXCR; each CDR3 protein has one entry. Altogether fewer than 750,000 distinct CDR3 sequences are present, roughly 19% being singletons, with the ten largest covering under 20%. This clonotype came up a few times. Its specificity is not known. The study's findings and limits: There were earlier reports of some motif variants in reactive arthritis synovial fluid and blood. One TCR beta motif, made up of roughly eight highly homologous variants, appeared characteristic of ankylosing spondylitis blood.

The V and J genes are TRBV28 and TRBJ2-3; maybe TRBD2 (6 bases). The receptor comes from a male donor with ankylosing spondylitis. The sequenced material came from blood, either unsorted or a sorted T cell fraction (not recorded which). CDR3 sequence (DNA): TGTGCCAGCAACTCTGAACCGGGACTCCAAGGAGATACGCAGTATTTT. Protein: CASNSEPGLQGDTQYF.